Sequencing of this T cell receptor beta chain was carried out in a study of T-cell memory formation after mild COVID-19. Overall study: For the most part, TCR clusters were specific to one donor.

About this clonotype itself: The antigen remains undetermined.

Notes on the study in general: CM and EM subsets held most contracting CD4+ clones; EMRA held CD8+ ones. Confirmation was lacking for SARS-CoV-2 specificity of second-wave clones that peaked on day 37.

This CDR3 contains 16 residues. Germline CDR1 is SGHRS and CDR2 is YFSETQ. The V and J ends lost 2 bases and 12 bases, in that order; junction bases with no gene match: 15. The authors produced TCR alpha and TCR beta cDNA libraries with sample barcodes and UMIs by 5'RACE using constant-segment primers. TCRdb used MiXCR to reprocess the 5' RACE reads, holding one entry per CDR3 protein. This table has 470,000 or so distinct CDR3 sequences, approximately 18% appearing once. Sequenced sample: PBMCs or a T cell subset sorted from them (not recorded which). The clonotype was recovered from a man younger than 30 who had mild COVID-19 (a few samples of this study predate the infection). Cell type and time point are not known. The V call is TRBV5-1, the J call TRBJ2-1, with 9 bases identical to TRBD2. This chain's CDR3 is CASSFSLRTSERGQFF. Written as DNA, the CDR3 is TGCGCCAGCAGCTTCTCACTCCGGACTAGCGAGCGAGGGCAGTTCTTC.